The clone carrying this T cell receptor beta chain was recorded many times. Patients who underwent sequencing had shown CD8+CD57+ cell expansion by flow cytometry. The V and J ends lost 5 bases and 3 bases, in that order; junction bases with no gene match: 12. CDR3 length: 17 amino acids. Germline lookup yields CDR1 SGHTA and CDR2 FQGTGA. Genomic DNA, the template, was used for profiling of the TCR beta VDJ and CDR3. TCRdb reprocessed the reads via MiXCR and lists one record per CDR3 protein. The profile shows approximately 220,000 distinct CDR3 sequences, less than 60% of them singletons. This sample stems from a study of CD8+CD57+ T cells in acquired aplastic anemia.

The clonotype was recovered from a human donor with aplastic anemia. J is TRBJ2-1 and V is TRBV7-3; 8 positions agree with TRBD1. Sequences were obtained from sorted CD4+, CD8+, or CD8+CD57+ T cells (not recorded which) from PBMCs. The CDR3 region is CASSKRTGSSDYNEQFF. CDR3 in DNA: TGTGCCAGCAGCAAGCGGACAGGGTCATCGGACTACAATGAGCAGTTCTTC.